This T cell receptor beta chain was obtained from a study of OX40 agonist ivuxolimab in advanced cancers. About the full investigation: Ivuxolimab was a fully human IgG2 agonistic monoclonal antibody targeting the costimulatory receptor OX40 (CD134). Intravenous ivuxolimab was administered to patients every 2 weeks at six dose levels: 0.01, 0.1, 0.3, 1.5, 3 and 10 mg/kg. Among the 52 dose-escalation patients, some 19 had hepatocellular carcinoma, roughly 15 melanoma, 9 renal cell carcinoma and 9 head and neck cancer. A male proportion of 82.7% and a mean age of about 60 years, ranging from about 20 to 85, were recorded for the dose-escalation cohort. Patients were allowed to have had prior anti-PD-1, anti-PD-L1 or anti-CTLA-4 therapy, and less than 45% of the dose-escalation patients had previously received checkpoint inhibitors. Partial responses were achieved by three dose-escalation patients, of whom one had hepatocellular carcinoma and two had cutaneous melanoma. The point of sequencing TCRbeta in the periphery was to test whether ivuxolimab changed TCR sequence diversity and drove clonal T-cell expansion. The monotherapy dose-escalation portion (N of about 50 patients) of the phase I ivuxolimab trial is reported in the paper. The investigation overall reported the following: At doses of 0.1 to 3.0 mg/kg, clonal expansion of both CD4+ and CD8+ T cells in blood was seen between baseline and week 6. Partial responders in the 0.1-3.0 mg/kg groups had among the lowest normalized peripheral clonal expansion, especially among CD8+ T cells. Antigen specificity was not determined for the clonally expanded peripheral T cells. Low levels of normalized T-cell clonal expansion were also seen in some patients who did not respond. On average, CD8+ T cells showed more expanded clones than CD4+ T cells after ivuxolimab.

Details on this clone: Its antigen remains undetermined. No clone much larger than this one lies a single base away; base qualities are absent.

The CDR3 sequence holds 14 residues, the cysteine and phenylalanine included. Solely the CDR3 DNA is kept, with 42 bases framed from the first base. Germline trimming: 6 bases from V, 2 bases from J; junction bases outside gene matches: 5. The germline V gene provides CDR1 MGHDK and CDR2 SYGVNS. Patients with a history of autoimmune disease or receiving systemic immunosuppression were excluded from the trial. Peripheral blood for TCR sequencing was drawn from every dose cohort at baseline, at cycle 4 day 1 and at cycle 7 day 1. Samples came from an open-label, multicenter, first-in-human phase I dose-escalation trial of ivuxolimab. Adults with locally advanced or metastatic melanoma, renal cell, hepatocellular, or head and neck squamous cell carcinoma were enrolled in the trial. Before TCR sequencing, CD4+ and CD8+ T cells were separately sorted from peripheral blood. To sequence the TCRbeta CDR3 region, genomic DNA was isolated from the sorted cells. The immunoSEQ Assay was used to sequence the TCRbeta CDR3 regions. In its TCRdb copy, this immuneACCESS table keeps in-frame sequences only and misses some clones. Where compared with another copy, unresolved V genes explain less than half of these, and the others have no known cause. Here the sample has around 67,000 clones; 75% to 85% occur a single time. About 0.75% of the sample rests with the top ten.

The material was CD4+ or CD8+ T cells sorted from blood, obtained in a trial of the OX40 agonist ivuxolimab. The receptor chain draws on TRBV25-1 and TRBJ1-2; 8 middle bases align to TRBD1. This receptor was taken from an adult with an advanced solid tumor such as melanoma, head and neck, liver or kidney cancer. The CDR3 has the sequence CASSSDRGNYGYTF. The sequence in DNA is TGTGCCAGCAGCTCCGACAGGGGAAACTATGGCTACACCTTC.